This paragraph covers one T cell receptor (beta chain) sequence. The antigen is undetermined. Every bit of the isolated RNA underwent reverse transcription, so sequencing read expressed TCRB transcripts. This table comes from immunoSEQ multiplex PCR, and its TCRdb copy is limited to in-frame clones, with some not included. Seen here are roughly 260,000 clones, around 20% observed once, and the top ten hold around 0.03%. The germline V and J ends were trimmed by 0 bases and 2 bases, with 13 bases remaining between them. The CDR3 is made up of 16 amino acids. Germline V gene sequence: CDR1 LGHNA, CDR2 YSLEER. Every donor provided one heparinised blood draw, which averaged roughly 120 mL. CD45RO/CCR7/CD25/CD127/CD95/CD27 separated CD4+ naive, central memory, regulatory and stem cell-like memory cells by sorting. Each of the sorted populations had a purity greater than 95%. The sample is drawn from a study of beta chain features in type 1 diabetes.

Overall study results and limits: Moderate but significant shortening of TCRB CDR3s was recorded in all four CD4+ subsets from Type 1 diabetes patients.

The clonotype originates from a woman between 40 and 55 years old with type 1 diabetes. Sequencing used naive CD4+ T cells from blood. The chain has TRBV4-3 and TRBJ1-2; a possible D gene is TRBD1 (6 bases). In nucleotides, the CDR3 is TGCGCCAGCAGCCAAGATCTTGGGACATCGAACTATGGCTACACCTTC. Its protein product is CASSQDLGTSNYGYTF.